This T cell receptor (beta chain) was captured in a study of identical twins. Notes on the study in general: Monozygotic twins shared more out-of-frame TCR alpha than recombination models predicted. Invariant cells of the MAIT and iNKT types might have partly distorted the zero-insertion analyses. Reduced insertions were recorded for abundant cord blood beta clonotypes, with no such pattern in memory repertoires. Excess low generation probability was seen in twin-shared out-of-frame alpha sequences.

One entry per CDR3 protein results from TCRdb running MiXCR on the 5' RACE reads. The sample has 500,000 to 650,000 distinct CDR3 sequences, about a fifth seen once. Only a few counts were recorded for this clonotype. No antigen is known for it. This same sample was also taken into another study, of yellow fever vaccine responses in identical twins.

The TCR was taken from a woman aged 18-29 years in good health. The material sequenced was CD4+ T cells sorted from blood.

The DNA for the CDR3 is TGTGCCAGCACCCGACCCGGACTAGCGGGGGGACAAGAGACCCAGTACTTC. Encoded protein: CASTRPGLAGGQETQYF. The chain carries TRBV6-1 and TRBJ2-5, with 14 nucleotides matching TRBD2. V dropped 7 bases and J dropped 2; count of bases not matched to a gene: 9. The CDR3 spans 17 residues. Germline V gives CDR1 MNHNS, CDR2 SASEGT.